The TCR beta chain under discussion was sequenced for a study of T cell repertoires in cytomegalovirus infection. Whole-study context: Public signatures in TCR beta pointed to CMV infection and matching HLA type. Whole-study findings and limits: Dominating the ex vivo response were TCR beta clonotypes that were CMV-specific and HLA-C-restricted. Summed public TCR beta family frequency identified CMV carriers bearing the relevant HLA.

TCRdb reprocessed the reads with MiXCR, giving one entry per CDR3 protein. Of approximately 190,000 distinct CDR3 sequences listed, 28% are singletons. CDR3 length equals 14 residues. V was clipped by 4 bases and J by 6 bases, with 15 bases between them. Germline lookup yields CDR1 LNHNV and CDR2 YYDKDF (reference sequence). Points on this clonotype: The antigen remains undetermined.

The sequence was collected from a human donor in good health (CMV status not recorded). Some clones in this sample may be carry-over from other donors' samples. The rearrangement uses TRBV15 and TRBJ1-1; tentatively, D is TRBD1 (5 bases). Sequencing was performed on PBMCs. CDR3 DNA sequence: TGTGCCACCAGCACTGTATGGGTAGGGGCTGAAGCTTTCTTT. It yields the protein CATSTVWVGAEAFF. The full variable domain, in which reference TRBV15 and TRBJ1-1 provide the parts outside the CDR3, is DAMVIQNPRYQVTQFGKPVTLSCSQTLNHNVMYWYQQKSSQAPKLLFHYYDKDFNNEADTPDNFQSRRPNTSFCFLDIRSPGLGDTAMYLCATSTVWVGAEAFFGQGTRLTVV.